This T cell receptor (beta chain) is from a study of blood T cells in healthy people across ages (dated by TCRdb to the mid-2010s). In terms of the full investigation: Template switching captured roughly one uniquely barcoded TCR beta cDNA molecule per two T cells in model experiments. The study measured age-related changes in TCR beta repertoire diversity using deep sequencing normalized with unique cDNA molecular identifiers. The donors were split into four age groups: young (average roughly 15 years), middle-aged (around 37), aged (approximately 60) and long-lived (82). To avoid experimental bias, donors of different ages were spread randomly across the sequencing lanes. Using the same blood draw, the study looked at two additional independent replicas of 1 million unique cDNA reads for two donors, one aged 18 to 30 and the other aged 80 or older.

The CDR3 starts with the cysteine, ends with the phenylalanine, and has 14 residues. Only the CDR3 region is kept as DNA, spanning 42 bases read in frame from base 1. CDR1 SGHAT and CDR2 FQNNGV are derived from the germline V gene. V and J are truncated by 5 bases and 1 base respectively, leaving an intervening sequence of 11 bases. Beyond this particular receptor, the publication reports: As age increased, observed TCR beta diversity per million T cells dropped in a roughly linear way, and a significant reduction was already evident by age 40. Compared with the aged group, the long-lived group had more naive CD4+ T cells, fewer expanded clones and increased TCR diversity, suggesting age selection. Because donor CMV infection status was unknown, age-related changes in expanded clonotypes were potentially confounded. Bulk unsorted PBMC profiling prevented conclusive comparison of naive and antigen-experienced compartments. The percentage of naive T cells measured by flow cytometry correlated strongly with observed TCR beta diversity. Total diversity estimates from one million sequenced T cells were considered lower bounds and underestimates.

Systemically healthy Caucasian individuals from Russia, 39 in total and aged about 6 to 100 years, were included as donors. Approximately 10 milliliters of peripheral blood were collected from each donor into EDTA-treated Vacutainer tubes. Ficoll-Paque density-gradient centrifugation was used to isolate PBMCs, with at least 6.5 million per sample. Trizol reagent was used to extract total RNA from PBMCs, with at least 5.5 micrograms per sample. The percentages of naive CD45RAhigh/CD27high T cells were determined by flow cytometry on a PBMC aliquot from every donor. Libraries were prepared through 5' RACE. A second roughly 6 to 12 cycle PCR used a sample-barcoded 5' primer and a J-beta primer mix. A unique molecular identifier was introduced onto each TCR beta cDNA molecule by a template-switch 5' adaptor carrying 12 random nucleotides. At least 3 million CDR3-containing paired-end reads were obtained from each sample. First-strand cDNA synthesis was performed from all RNA using the Mint cDNA synthesis kit, with priming by a TRBC-specific oligonucleotide. All cDNA was treated with uracil-DNA glycosylase and then went through a first 18-cycle PCR with the universal primers M1SS and BC2_uni_R. The authors' analysis ran thus. Each sample was normalized by randomly selecting 1 million high-quality reads, each carrying a distinct molecular identifier. Instead of being binned into consensus sequences, reads with shared molecular identifiers were discarded. CDR3 identification, clonotype clustering and error correction used MiTCR with a Q25 quality threshold and the strictest error-elimination algorithm. Lower-bound total TCR beta diversity was estimated with a nonparametric unseen species model using Euler transformation. Through fastp at Q25 and MiXCR, TCRdb rebuilt clones from the public reads, retaining in-frame beta chains. Rows matching on CDR3 protein sequence are summarized as one entry with the most common DNA and genes. The V and J calls follow TCRdb's processing rather than the paper's. In all, the sample holds around 1,900,000 distinct CDR3 sequences, and roughly 43% of those were seen once. In total, the top ten clones hold roughly 24% of the sample.

This clonotype came up many times. Its antigen specificity is not known. The input lacks base qualities; no much larger clone sits a single base away. The V gene is TRBV11-2 and the J gene is TRBJ2-5, with TRBD1 perhaps the D gene, on 6 matching bases. Sequencing was carried out using blood. The TCR was taken from a human donor in good health. The nucleotides are TGTGCCAGCAGCGCCTTCAGGGGCCAAGAGACCCAGTACTTC. The encoded protein is CASSAFRGQETQYF. The CDR3 plus the reference TRBV11-2 and TRBJ2-5 genes for the other parts give the full variable domain: EAGVAQSPRYKIIEKRQSVAFWCNPISGHATLYWYQQILGQGPKLLIQFQNNGVVDDSQLPKDRFSAERLKGVDSTLKIQPAKLEDSAVYLCASSAFRGQETQYFGPGTRLLVL.